The 14 T cell receptor beta chains in this list originate from one sample, sequenced in a study of metastatic and nonmetastatic thyroid tumors. TCRdb reanalyzed the PCR reads via MiXCR. The table lists 5,500 to 7,000 clones, 30% of them singletons. Before thyroid surgery, none of the patients had received any treatment. Specimen: adjacent normal tissue. These receptors all stem from a female donor with papillary thyroid cancer or a benign thyroid nodule (not recorded which). Some clones in this sample may be carry-over from other donors' samples.

This clone was recorded a few times. The chain employs TRBV6-1 and TRBJ1-1, with unresolved D. CDR3 size: 10 residues. V lost 3 bases to trimming and J lost 10 bases, with 6 bases between them. Germline CDR1 MNHNS, CDR2 SASEGT. The CDR3 DNA reads TGTGCCAGCAGTGACGAAGGAGCTTTCTTT. Its protein product is CASSDEGAFF.

The chain carries TRBV3-1 and TRBJ2-2, with D perhaps given as TRBD1 or TRBD2 (6 bases each). Trimming stripped 3 bases from V and 6 bases from J, with 11 bases between. The V gene's germline CDR1 is LGHDT and CDR2 YNNKEL (reference sequence). The CDR3 consists of 14 residues. CDR3 in amino acids: CASSQGGGAGELFF. In DNA form, the CDR3 reads TGTGCCAGCAGCCAGGGGGGCGGAGCCGGGGAGCTGTTTTTT.

This clone is medium-sized within its sample. This rearrangement joins TRBV2 to TRBJ2-1; tentatively, D is TRBD2 (6 bases). The germline gives CDR1 SNHLY, CDR2 FYNNEI. There are 14 residues in the CDR3. V lost 7 bases and J lost 3, with 13 bases in between. The CDR3 is CASIYGGSYNEQFF. The DNA of the CDR3 is TGTGCCAGCATTTACGGGGGAAGCTACAATGAGCAGTTCTTC.

This chain joins TRBV27 and TRBJ2-7, with 11 bases fitting TRBD1. Trimming removed 5 bases from V and 2 bases from J; junction bases left unmatched: 2. The CDR3 contains 14 residues. Germline CDR1 is MNHEY and CDR2 is SMNVEV (reference sequence). The DNA for the CDR3 is TGTGCCAGCAGTGGACAGGGGGCGGCCTACGAGCAGTACTTC. Translating it yields CASSGQGAAYEQYF.

In its sample, this clone ranks as medium-sized. The genes are TRBV2 and TRBJ1-1, with D uncertain. This CDR3 spans 17 amino acids. V lost 6 bases to trimming and J lost 0 bases, with 20 bases between them. Germline CDR1 and CDR2: SNHLY and FYNNEI. The CDR3 protein is CASSPGPQSDMNTEAFF. The CDR3 bases are TGTGCCAGCAGCCCCGGGCCCCAGTCTGACATGAACACTGAAGCTTTCTTT.

The chain recombines TRBV20-1 with TRBJ1-6; D is undetermined. The V end was cut by 3 bases, the J end by 1 base, with 10 bases between. Germline V gene lookup returns CDR1 DFQATT and CDR2 SNEGSKA (reference sequence). The CDR3 extends over 15 amino acids. The CDR3 is CSARSRESYNSPLHF. The DNA of the CDR3 is TGCAGTGCTAGGTCTCGGGAGTCCTATAATTCACCCCTCCACTTT.

As to this clone: Mismatch with germline at one junction end may stem from a read error. This chain joins TRBV7-6 and TRBJ2-1; 11 nucleotides agree with TRBD2. Germline loops: CDR1 SGHVS, CDR2 FNYEAQ. The CDR3 length is 19 residues. The CDR3 is CASSLGPLLAGGRWHEQFF. In DNA, the CDR3 is TGTGCTAGCAGCTTGGGTCCTCTGCTAGCGGGAGGCAGATGGCATGAGCAGTTCTTC.

The chain carries TRBV20-1 and TRBJ2-7; D is unclear. The V end was cut by 7 bases, the J end by 0 bases, with 13 bases between. CDR1 and CDR2 (germline): DFQATT, SNEGSKA (reference sequence). The CDR3 extends over 13 amino acids. CDR3 protein: CSGLTLLSYEQYF. DNA for the CDR3: TGCAGTGGCTTGACACTTCTCTCCTACGAGCAGTACTTC.

The chain is built from TRBV20-1 and TRBJ1-2; maybe TRBD1 (5 bases). The CDR3 consists of 12 residues. Germline CDR1 and CDR2: DFQATT and SNEGSKA (reference sequence). Trimming took 3 bases from V and 8 from J, leaving 13 bases between them. The CDR3 DNA reads TGCAGTGCTAGGGGCAGGGAAAAGGGCTACACCTTC. Protein: CSARGREKGYTF.

This clone was found once. V and J are TRBV6-4 and TRBJ2-1; D is uncertain. This CDR3 has 12 amino acids. The V end was cut by 9 bases, the J end by 6 bases, with 12 bases between. Germline V gene data show CDR1 as MRHNA and CDR2 as SNTAGT. The CDR3 DNA reads as TGTGCCAGGAGTTATTGCACCAATGAGCAGTTCTTC. This codes for CARSYCTNEQFF.

The gene calls are TRBV20-1 and TRBJ2-7; TRBD1 is a possible D gene (5 bases). Germline V gene data show CDR1 as DFQATT and CDR2 as SNEGSKA (reference sequence). V was trimmed by 2 bases and J by 7 bases, leaving 15 bases between them. This CDR3 region has 13 residues. The CDR3 is CSARYRNVGEQYF. The CDR3 DNA is TGCAGTGCTAGATACAGGAACGTCGGGGAGCAGTACTTC.

This chain uses TRBV9 with TRBJ2-1; 8 bases agree with TRBD2. The CDR3 has 13 residues. CDR1 SGDLS and CDR2 YYNGEE come from the germline V gene. The V and J ends lost 0 bases and 15 bases, in that order; junction bases with no gene match: 8. The CDR3 DNA reads TGTGCCAGCAGCGTAGCGTCTAGCGGGTGTGTGTTCTTC. Its protein is CASSVASSGCVFF. The full variable domain, with the rest looked up from reference TRBV9 and TRBJ2-1, is DSGVTQTPKHLITATGQRVTLRCSPRSGDLSVYWYQQSLDQGLQFLIQYYNGEERAKGNILERFSAQQFPDLHSELNLSSLELGDSALYFCASSVASSGCVFFGPGTRLTVL.

Sample share makes this clone medium-sized (0.01 to 0.1%). This chain uses TRBV2 with TRBJ2-7; 8 bases map to TRBD2. Unmatched junction bases numbered 6, after V lost 7 bases and J lost 4 bases. CDR1 is SNHLY and CDR2 is FYNNEI in the germline V gene. The CDR3 contains 13 residues. The CDR3 protein is CASTAGALYEQYF. CDR3 DNA sequence: TGTGCCAGCACAGCGGGAGCCTTATACGAGCAGTACTTC.

By share, this clone ranks as large. The V gene is TRBV7-8, the J gene TRBJ2-5; a possible D gene is TRBD2 (5 bases). The CDR3 is 12 residues long. Trimming removed 7 bases from V and 2 bases from J, with 8 bases in between. Germline V gene sequence: CDR1 SGHVS, CDR2 FQNEAQ. CDR3 bases: TGTGCCAGCACTTCGGGGCAAGAGACCCAGTACTTC. Its protein product is CASTSGQETQYF.